The entry below describes one T cell receptor beta chain. Profiling relied on immunoSEQ multiplex PCR, and the TCRdb table lists in-frame clones only, not all of them. The sample has over 200,000 clones, 70% to 90% seen once. These data originate in a study of blood T cell repertoires in COVID-19. Germline assignment: CDR1 SQVTM and CDR2 ANQGSEA. The junction had 7 bases not matched to a gene; V was cut back by 2 bases and J by 11 bases. The CDR3 length is 12 residues. The TCR comes from a man under 40 who had recovered from COVID-19. Sequencing was done on a sample of PBMCs or T cells enriched from blood (not recorded which). This chain connects TRBV29-1 to TRBJ1-1; 8 bases are a match to TRBD1. In DNA, the CDR3 is TGCAGCGTTGAACGCGGACAGGGACTCGCTTTCTTT. The encoded protein is CSVERGQGLAFF.